This T cell receptor (beta chain) was identified in a study of blood T cells in healthy people across ages (dated by TCRdb to about 2015). About the full investigation: In model experiments, roughly one uniquely barcoded TCR beta cDNA molecule per two T cells was captured by template switching. Two additional independent replicas of 1 million unique cDNA reads from the same blood draw were analyzed for two donors (one aged 18 to 30 and one aged 80 or older). Four age groups were formed from the donors: young (average approximately 15 years), middle-aged (less than 40), aged (roughly 59) and long-lived (less than 85). To avoid experimental bias, donors of different ages were randomly spread across the sequencing lanes. To track age-related changes in TCR beta repertoire diversity, the study relied on deep sequencing normalized with unique cDNA molecular identifiers.

What the study reported, not specific to this receptor: Observed TCR beta diversity correlated strongly with the percentage of naive T cells measured by flow cytometry. The long-lived group showed more naive CD4+ T cells, fewer expanded clones and increased TCR diversity than the aged group, suggesting age selection. The CMV infection status of donors was not known, potentially confounding age-related changes in expanded clonotypes. Observed TCR beta diversity per million T cells fell roughly linearly with age, and a significant reduction was already apparent by age roughly 40. Estimates of total diversity from one million sequenced T cells were regarded as lower bounds and underestimates. Because profiling used bulk unsorted PBMCs, naive and antigen-experienced compartments could not be compared conclusively.

The library was prepared using 5' RACE. These reads were obtained on an Illumina HiSeq 2500. A second PCR of roughly 7 to 11 cycles was performed with a sample-barcoded 5' primer and a J-beta primer mix. A template-switch 5' adaptor carrying 12 random nucleotides introduced a unique molecular identifier onto each TCR beta cDNA molecule. Each sample yielded at least 2.5 million CDR3-containing paired-end reads. The Mint cDNA synthesis kit, primed by a TRBC-specific oligonucleotide, was used to synthesize first-strand cDNA from all RNA. Following uracil-DNA glycosylase treatment, a first 18-cycle PCR with universal primers M1SS and BC2_uni_R was performed on all cDNA. In the authors' own workflow: Normalization of each sample was performed by random selection of 1 million high-quality reads, each carrying a distinct molecular identifier. Reads sharing molecular identifiers were discarded rather than binned into consensus sequences. MiTCR, set to a Q25 quality threshold and the strictest error-elimination algorithm, was used for CDR3 identification, clonotype clustering and error correction. Lower-bound total TCR beta diversity was estimated with a nonparametric unseen species model using Euler transformation. TCRdb applied fastp at Q25 and MiXCR to the public reads, then kept only in-frame beta chains. When rows share a CDR3 protein, they turn into one entry using the most common DNA and genes. The V and J calls, along with clone size, are taken from TCRdb and not from the paper's own processing. The sample has roughly 1,500,000 distinct CDR3 sequences on record, 30% to 35% of them singletons. The ten most abundant clones make up approximately 10% of the sample.

A single count supports this clonotype. Which antigen it targets is not known. Per-base quality was not reported, and no clone a single base away is much larger than it. A lone read gives weak evidence. Trimming removed 5 bases from V and 7 bases from J, leaving 6 bases between the germline ends. Per the germline V gene (reference sequence), LGHDT is the CDR1 and YNNKEL is the CDR2. CDR3 length: 11 amino acids, cysteine to phenylalanine. Solely the CDR3 DNA is kept, with 33 bases framed from the first base. Donors were 35 to 40 systemically healthy Caucasian individuals from Russia aged roughly 6 to 90 years. Around 10 milliliters of peripheral blood were collected from each donor into EDTA-treated Vacutainer tubes. Ficoll-Paque density-gradient centrifugation was used to isolate PBMCs, with at least 7 million obtained per sample. Trizol reagent was used to extract total RNA from the PBMCs, yielding at least 6 micrograms per sample. For every donor, flow cytometry on a PBMC aliquot measured the percentage of naive CD45RAhigh/CD27high T cells.

This TCR was recovered from a woman in her twenties or thirties in good health. The sample consisted of blood. The chain is made from TRBV3-1 and TRBJ2-1, with the D gene too uncertain to name. The encoded CDR3 is CASSKSNEQFF. The bases are TGTGCCAGCAGCAAAAGTAATGAGCAGTTCTTC.